Described below is a single T cell receptor (beta chain) sequence and its context. Trimming removed 5 bases from V and 5 bases from J; junction bases left unmatched: 6. The CDR3 loop spans 15 amino acids. Germline V gene data show CDR1 as SGHAT and CDR2 as FQNNGV. The data derive from a study of blood T cell repertoires in COVID-19. Study at large: T cells, B-cell-depleted T cells, or PBMCs provided the cDNA or gDNA that served as material.

In the original processing: The authors estimated nucleated cell counts from reference gene primer amplification. TCRdb keeps only in-frame clones here, not all; method: immunoSEQ multiplex PCR. V, J and clone size reflect that table, while D and trimming were determined from the DNA. The sample has hundreds of thousands of clones; approximately 85% are singletons. The material sequenced was peripheral blood. This clonotype originated in a human donor in a cohort sampled during active COVID-19. V and J are TRBV11-2 and TRBJ2-1, with 10 bases aligning to TRBD2. The CDR3 DNA follows: TGTGCCAGCAGCCAAACTAGCGGGAATAACAATGAGCAGTTCTTC. Translated, it gives CASSQTSGNNNEQFF.